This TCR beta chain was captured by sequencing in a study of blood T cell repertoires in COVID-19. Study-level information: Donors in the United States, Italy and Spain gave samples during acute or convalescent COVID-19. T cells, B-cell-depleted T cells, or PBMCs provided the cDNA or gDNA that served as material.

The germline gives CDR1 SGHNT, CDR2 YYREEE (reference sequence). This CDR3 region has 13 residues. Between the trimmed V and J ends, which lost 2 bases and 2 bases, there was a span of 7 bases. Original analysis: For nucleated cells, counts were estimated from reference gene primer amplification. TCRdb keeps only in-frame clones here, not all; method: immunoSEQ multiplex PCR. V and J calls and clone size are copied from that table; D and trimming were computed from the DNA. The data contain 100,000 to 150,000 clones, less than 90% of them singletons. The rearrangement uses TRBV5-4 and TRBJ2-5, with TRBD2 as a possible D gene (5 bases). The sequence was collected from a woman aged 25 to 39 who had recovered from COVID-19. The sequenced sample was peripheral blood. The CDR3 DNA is TGTGCCAGCAGCTTAGGCGGGCAAGAGACCCAGTACTTC. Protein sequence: CASSLGGQETQYF.